This section outlines one TCR beta chain sequence together with its context. No cognate antigen has been identified for it. No base qualities exist here, and no much larger clone lies one base off it. Donors were healthy HIV-negative adults with no recently reported acute infections or vaccinations. All donors were Caucasian adults living in Nashville, Tennessee, USA. Magnetic negative selection was used to enrich CD4+ T cells, after which naive cells were positively selected on CD45RA and the negative fraction became the memory subset. Blood was obtained by leukapheresis, after which PBMCs were separated by Ficoll-Histopaque density gradient centrifugation and cryopreserved in liquid nitrogen vapor phase. Analytical flow cytometry was used to check the purity and quantity of every magnetically sorted T cell population. Genomic DNA was isolated from every sorted fraction and measured by UV absorbance on a Nanodrop 2000c.

TCR CDR3 regions were amplified from genomic DNA by multiplex PCR using the deep immunoSEQ assay. Extracted genomic DNA from each cell subset was distributed evenly across all wells of several immunoSEQ 96-well plates, and each plate was treated as a replicate. For sorted subsets, 150 to 250 ng of genomic DNA, equivalent to around 29,000 T cell genomes, went into each replicate PCR. Purified libraries were measured with a Qubit 3.0 fluorometer, size-checked on a Bioanalyzer 2100, and measured again with the KAPA Library Quantification kit. Each immunoSEQ 96-well plate was sequenced on its own single-read 150-cycle Illumina NextSeq 550 flow cell. The paper's data handling went like this. Because only junctional sequences without quality scores were contained in the immunoSEQ output, filtering matching that applied to full-length reads could not be performed. To assign V/J genes and CDR3, sequences were annotated using PyIR, a Python wrapper for IgBLAST v1.9, with IMGT germline references. Any read was removed if the V/J assignment was weak (E-value above 1e-6), the CDR3 was missing, or the read contained stop codons, out-of-frame junctions, or ambiguous translated residues. V3J clonotypes were defined as sequences sharing an identical inferred V gene, J gene, and CDR3 amino acid sequence. Percentage overlap between repertoires was computed as shared unique clonotypes divided by the size of the smaller repertoire. Three approaches were used to assess repertoire richness: RTK rarefaction, the Chao1 estimator, and Recon v2.1 estimates of unobserved clonotypes. For all TCRbeta clonotypes obtained by the gDNA method from a few donors, generation probabilities were computed with OLGA. Sourced from immuneACCESS, this table was stored by TCRdb with only in-frame sequences that have V and J called. A share of the clones is absent; for the studies checked, an unresolved V gene accounts for under half, and the remainder has no known explanation. The V and J calls and clone size are taken from that table; D and trimming were inferred from the DNA. This sample has 1.5 million to 1.9 million clones in its table, and 95% to 99% of those were observed once. The leading ten clones occupy approximately 0.45% of the sample.

The sample comes from a study of shared clonotypes between healthy human individuals (TCRdb year 2020). Regarding the complete study: The cohort comprised a couple of women and a few men aged 18 to 49 years. For each donor, CD4 naive and CD4 memory were each run on three plates, CD8 naive on two plates, and CD8 memory on one plate. To estimate repertoire size and how much clonotypes are shared between individuals, the study performed deep sequencing of blood TCR repertoires from a few healthy adults. To increase sequencing depth and limit assay-specific biases, TCR repertoire library preparation and sequencing were carried out by different laboratories using diverse techniques. Between about 0.8 and 9 billion PBMCs per donor were obtained by leukapheresis. Results and caveats for the whole study, not just this receptor: Pairwise subsampling led to the expectation that sequencing depth would affect the degree of clonotype sharing among donors. The small number of donors limited the genetic and exposure-history diversity represented. When a handful of donors were compared, the shared fraction of clonotypes was about 5% for naive CD4, around 3.6% for naive CD8, 2% to 2.5% for memory CD4, and under 0.5% for memory CD8. Compared with non-shared clonotypes, clonotypes shared by all four sorted-subset donors had higher generation probabilities. Rarefaction of sorted-subset datasets indicated incomplete sequencing despite the large sequencing depth. Only blood was sampled, and tissue TCR repertoires likely differ from those in blood. Naive subsets generally had larger estimated clonotype richness than memory subsets did.

Spanning cysteine to phenylalanine, the CDR3 consists of 11 amino acids. The DNA shown is the 33-base CDR3, in frame from base 1. Trimming takes 3 bases from V and 6 bases from J, and the germline ends sit 9 bases apart. The germline V gene encodes CDR1 DFQATT and CDR2 SNEGSKA (reference sequence). The sequence was obtained from a man aged 25-40 years in good health. The sequenced sample was naive CD4+ T cells sorted from blood. In the paper's terms, the cell subset or site label means: CD45RA+ positively selected. Rearrangement joined TRBV20-1 to TRBJ2-7, with no reliable assignment of the D segment. For the CDR3, the sequence is CSASDRREQYF. The nucleotide sequence reads as follows: TGCAGTGCTAGTGACCGCCGCGAGCAGTACTTC.